These 9 T cell receptor beta chains came from one sample sequenced in a study of blood T cells in healthy people across ages. Using a J-beta primer mix together with a sample-barcoded 5' primer, a second PCR was run for about 7 to 12 cycles. TCRdb recomputed calls from the 5' RACE reads with MiXCR, one row per CDR3 protein. Of over 600,000 distinct CDR3 sequences listed, around three fifths are singletons. Sequencing was done on a sample of blood. Source of these receptors: a man aged 35-49 years in good health.

The rearrangement links TRBV10-3 to TRBJ2-5; D is unclear. With 6 bases removed from V and 3 bases from J, the gap between germline ends came to 8 bases. Germline loops: CDR1 ENHRY, CDR2 SYGVKD. This CDR3 spans 12 amino acids. The CDR3 DNA is TGTGCCATCAGGGCTAGAGAAGAGACCCAGTACTTC. Protein: CAIRAREETQYF.

A few counts support this clonotype. J is TRBJ2-5 and V is TRBV12-3 or TRBV12-4, with D tentatively TRBD1 or TRBD2 (5 bases each). V lost 2 bases and J lost 2, with 12 bases in between. CDR3 size: 15 residues. The CDR3: CASSLPGALQETQYF. DNA for the CDR3: TGTGCCAGCAGTTTACCCGGGGCTCTACAAGAGACCCAGTACTTC.

CDR3 protein: CASSWGLAGAIDTQYF. CDR3 DNA sequence: TGTGCCAGCAGCTGGGGACTAGCGGGGGCAATAGATACGCAGTATTTT. This chain links TRBV13 with TRBJ2-3, with 14 bases matching TRBD2. Germline CDR1 and CDR2: PRHDT and FYEKMQ (reference sequence). The CDR3 is 16 amino acids. J lost 5 bases, V lost 4 bases, and 5 bases had no gene match.

This clonotype was observed many times. V gene TRBV2 combines with J gene TRBJ2-4; D gene uncertain. The CDR3 has 15 residues. Germline values: CDR1 SNHLY, CDR2 FYNNEI. V lost 6 bases and J 0 bases, leaving 12 bases between the germline ends. This CDR3 reads CASRVGSIAKNIQYF. CDR3 DNA: TGTGCCAGCAGGGTGGGCTCCATAGCCAAAAACATTCAGTACTTC.

This chain connects TRBV20-1 to TRBJ1-4; TRBD1 agrees at 8 bases. Germline trimming cut 1 base from V and 11 bases from J; bases unmatched to any gene: 3. The CDR3 covers 12 residues. Germline V lookup: CDR1 DFQATT, CDR2 SNEGSKA (reference sequence). The DNA of the CDR3 is TGCAGTGCTAGAGTACAGGGGGAGAAACTGTTTTTT. This encodes CSARVQGEKLFF.

The chain has TRBV11-2 and TRBJ2-5; perhaps D is TRBD1 or TRBD2 (6 bases each). Germline V gene data show CDR1 as SGHAT and CDR2 as FQNNGV. Trimming left V 3 bases short and J 0 bases short, with 14 bases between. The CDR3 loop spans 16 amino acids. CDR3 DNA: TGTGCCAGCAGCTTTCTTTCGGGGGCGTACCAAGAGACCCAGTACTTC. Translating it yields CASSFLSGAYQETQYF.

Turning to this clonotype: A much larger clonotype is one base distant, so this may be a read error. The chain links TRBV6-5 to TRBJ2-3, with D maybe TRBD1 (6 bases). Trimming took 1 base from V and 4 from J, leaving 18 bases between them. This CDR3 has 17 amino acids. Germline assignment: CDR1 MNHEY and CDR2 SVGAGI. CDR3 DNA sequence: TGTGCCAGCAGTTACTACGGTAGCGTCAGGGGTGCAGATACGCAGTATTTT. Translated, it gives CASSYYGSVRGADTQYF.

This clonotype was observed a handful of times. In nucleotides, the CDR3 is TGCGCCAGCAGCCAAGATGCTAACCAGTACTATGGCTACACCTTC. This translates into CASSQDANQYYGYTF. This chain links TRBV4-3 with TRBJ1-2; unclear D gene. Germline V gene sequence: CDR1 LGHNA, CDR2 YSLEER. V lost 0 bases, J lost 3 bases, and 11 bases lay in between. There are 15 residues in the CDR3.

This clonotype showed up just a few times. The chain couples TRBV20-1 to TRBJ1-2; 8 bases align to TRBD1. This CDR3 has 14 amino acids. Looked up from germline, CDR1 is DFQATT and CDR2 is SNEGSKA (reference sequence). V dropped 5 bases and J dropped 6; count of bases not matched to a gene: 11. The CDR3 spells CSAYHGQGGNGYTF. The CDR3 DNA reads TGCAGTGCTTACCACGGACAGGGCGGTAATGGCTACACCTTC.